This TCR beta chain derives from a study of blood T cell repertoires in COVID-19. Germline CDR1 and CDR2: MDHEN and SYDVKM. Trimming pared 2 bases from V and 2 bases from J, leaving 7 bases between. The CDR3 is made up of 13 amino acids. Authors' processing steps: It was from reference gene primer amplification that nucleated cell counts were estimated. TCRdb's table, derived via immunoSEQ multiplex PCR, lists solely in-frame clones and lacks some. D and trimming come from the DNA, and the V and J calls and clone size come from that table. The table records 52,000 or so clones, 65% to 85% of them present only once.

Sequenced input: peripheral blood. The chain joins TRBV28 to TRBJ2-7; D is possibly TRBD1 (6 bases). This TCR was recovered from an older man with active COVID-19. DNA of the CDR3: TGTGCCAGCAGTTTAGGACAGACCTACGAGCAGTACTTC. Amino acids: CASSLGQTYEQYF.